The present T cell receptor beta chain was sequenced within a study of blood T cell repertoires in COVID-19. Study-level background: Sites in the United States, Italy and Spain provided acute and convalescent COVID-19 samples. PBMCs, B-cell-depleted T cells, or T cells were the source of the cDNA or gDNA that made up the material.

The CDR3 consists of 17 residues. The germline CDR1 and CDR2 sequences are SGHNT and YYREEE (reference sequence). After removal of 4 bases from V and 8 bases from J, the junction contained 13 bases not matched to a gene. Study processing details: Reference gene primers were amplified, and this amplification served to estimate nucleated cell counts. The table came from immunoSEQ multiplex PCR; TCRdb's copy has only in-frame clones and leaves some out. V and J calls and clone size are copied from that table; D and trimming were computed from the DNA. The sample holds 50,000 or so clones; roughly 79% are singletons and the top ten take around 5.3%.

The V gene is TRBV5-4, the J gene TRBJ2-1, with TRBD2 identical over 12 bases. The sequencing sample was made of peripheral blood. The sequence came from an older woman with acute or convalescent COVID-19. The CDR3 coding sequence is TGTGCCAGCAGCCCCGGGGCTAGCGGGAGGGGGGCATATGAGCAGTTCTTC. Protein product: CASSPGASGRGAYEQFF.